The T cell receptor (beta chain) under discussion was sequenced for a study of blood T cell repertoires in COVID-19. Using immunoSEQ multiplex PCR, the repertoire was profiled, and TCRdb retains in-frame clones only, with some absent. The sample contains under 250,000 clones, around 82% of which appear only once. Between the trimmed V and J ends, which lost 3 bases and 0 bases, there was a span of 8 bases. The germline gives CDR1 SEHNR, CDR2 FQNEAQ (reference sequence). The CDR3 extends over 14 amino acids. Sequenced: peripheral blood. J is TRBJ1-1 and V is TRBV7-9, with no clear D. The clonotype originates from a woman aged 40 to 50 with active or convalescent COVID-19. This chain's CDR3 is CASSFPGMNTEAFF. CDR3 DNA: TGTGCCAGCAGCTTCCCCGGGATGAACACTGAAGCTTTCTTT.